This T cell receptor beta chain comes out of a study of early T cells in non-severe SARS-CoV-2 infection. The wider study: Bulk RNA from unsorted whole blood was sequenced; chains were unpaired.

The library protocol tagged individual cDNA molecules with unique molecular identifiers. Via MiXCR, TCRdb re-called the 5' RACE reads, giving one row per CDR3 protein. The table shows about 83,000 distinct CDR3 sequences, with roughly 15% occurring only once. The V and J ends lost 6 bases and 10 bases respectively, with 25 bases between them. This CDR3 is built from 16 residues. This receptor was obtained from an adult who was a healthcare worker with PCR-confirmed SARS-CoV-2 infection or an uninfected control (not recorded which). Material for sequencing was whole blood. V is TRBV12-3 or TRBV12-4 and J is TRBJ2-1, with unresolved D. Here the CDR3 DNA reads TGTGCCAGCAGGGCCCCGGGCAGCGTGAGAGAGGTGGAGCAGTTCTTC. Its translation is CASRAPGSVREVEQFF.